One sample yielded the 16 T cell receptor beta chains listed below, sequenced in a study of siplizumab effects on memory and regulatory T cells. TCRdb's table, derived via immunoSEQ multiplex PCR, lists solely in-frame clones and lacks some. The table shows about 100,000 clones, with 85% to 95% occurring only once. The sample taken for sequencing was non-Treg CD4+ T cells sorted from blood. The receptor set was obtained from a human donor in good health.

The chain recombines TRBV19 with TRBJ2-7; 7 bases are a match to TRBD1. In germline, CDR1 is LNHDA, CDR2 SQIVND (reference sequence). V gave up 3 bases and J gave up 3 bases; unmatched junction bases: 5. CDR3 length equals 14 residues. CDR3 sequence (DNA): TGTGCCAGTAGTATGGGGACAGCACACTACGAGCAGTACTTC. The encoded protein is CASSMGTAHYEQYF.

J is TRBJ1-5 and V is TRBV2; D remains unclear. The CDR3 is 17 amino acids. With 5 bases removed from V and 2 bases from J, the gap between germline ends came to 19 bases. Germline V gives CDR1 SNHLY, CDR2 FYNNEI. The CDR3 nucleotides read TGTGCCAGCAGTATTGTATGGGTATCCTTGGGCAATCAGCCCCAGCATTTT. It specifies CASSIVWVSLGNQPQHF.

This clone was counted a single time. The chain's CDR3 is CASSKHWMNTGELFF. As DNA, the CDR3 is TGTGCCAGCAGCAAACATTGGATGAACACCGGGGAGCTGTTTTTT. The rearrangement joins TRBV21-1 to TRBJ2-2. TRBV21-1 is a known pseudogene. The CDR3 has 15 residues.

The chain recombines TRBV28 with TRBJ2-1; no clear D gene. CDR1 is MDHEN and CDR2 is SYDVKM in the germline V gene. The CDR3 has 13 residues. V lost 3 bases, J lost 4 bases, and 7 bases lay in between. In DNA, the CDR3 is TGTGCCAGCAGTTTGGTAGGTTACAATGAGCAGTTCTTC. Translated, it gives CASSLVGYNEQFF.

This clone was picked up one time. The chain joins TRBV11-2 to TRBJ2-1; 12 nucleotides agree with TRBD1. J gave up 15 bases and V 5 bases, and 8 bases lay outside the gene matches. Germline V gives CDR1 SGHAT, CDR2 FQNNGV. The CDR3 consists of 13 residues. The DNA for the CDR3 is TGTGCCAGCAGCAAAACCGGGACAGGGGGCCTGTTCTTC. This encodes CASSKTGTGGLFF.

The CDR3 DNA reads as TGTGCCAGCAGGGCACAAGGAAACACTGAAGCTTTCTTT. Protein: CASRAQGNTEAFF. This chain connects TRBV6-6 to TRBJ1-1; D is unresolved. V lost 6 bases and J 2 bases, leaving 10 bases between the germline ends. There are 13 residues in the CDR3. Germline values: CDR1 MNHNY, CDR2 SVGAGI (reference sequence).

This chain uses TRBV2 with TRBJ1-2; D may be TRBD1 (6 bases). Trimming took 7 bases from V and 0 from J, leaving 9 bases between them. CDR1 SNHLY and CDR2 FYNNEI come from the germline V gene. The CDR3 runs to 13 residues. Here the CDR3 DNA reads TGTGCCAGCACAGAGGGGGCTAACTATGGCTACACCTTC. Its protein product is CASTEGANYGYTF.

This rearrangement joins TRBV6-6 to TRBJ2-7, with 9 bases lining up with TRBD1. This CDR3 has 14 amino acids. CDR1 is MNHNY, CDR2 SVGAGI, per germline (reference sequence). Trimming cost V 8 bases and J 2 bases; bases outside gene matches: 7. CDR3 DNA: TGTGCCAGCTCCCTGGGACAGGGTGCCTACGAGCAGTACTTC. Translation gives CASSLGQGAYEQYF.

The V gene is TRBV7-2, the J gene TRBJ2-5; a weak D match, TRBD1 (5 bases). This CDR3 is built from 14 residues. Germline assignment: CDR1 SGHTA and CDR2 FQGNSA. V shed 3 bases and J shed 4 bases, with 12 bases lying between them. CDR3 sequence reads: CASSFDSFVETQYF. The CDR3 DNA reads TGTGCCAGCAGCTTCGACAGTTTTGTAGAGACCCAGTACTTC.

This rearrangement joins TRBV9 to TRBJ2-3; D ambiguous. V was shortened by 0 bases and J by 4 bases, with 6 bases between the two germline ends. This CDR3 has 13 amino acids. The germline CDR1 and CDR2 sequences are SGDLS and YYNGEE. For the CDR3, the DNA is TGTGCCAGCAGCGTAGCTAGGGCAGATACGCAGTATTTT. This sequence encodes CASSVARADTQYF.

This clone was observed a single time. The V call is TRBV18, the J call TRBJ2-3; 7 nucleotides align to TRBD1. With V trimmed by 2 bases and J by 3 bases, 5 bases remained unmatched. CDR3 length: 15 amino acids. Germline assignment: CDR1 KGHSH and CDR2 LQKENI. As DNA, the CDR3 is TGTGCCAGCTCACCAACAGGGGTGGGGACAGATACGCAGTATTTT. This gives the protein CASSPTGVGTDTQYF.

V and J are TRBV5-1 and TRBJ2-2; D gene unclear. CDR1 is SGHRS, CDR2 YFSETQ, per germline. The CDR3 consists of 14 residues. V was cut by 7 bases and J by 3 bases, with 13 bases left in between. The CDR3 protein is CASGLALDTGELFF. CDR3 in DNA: TGCGCCAGCGGTCTGGCGCTGGACACCGGGGAGCTGTTTTTT.

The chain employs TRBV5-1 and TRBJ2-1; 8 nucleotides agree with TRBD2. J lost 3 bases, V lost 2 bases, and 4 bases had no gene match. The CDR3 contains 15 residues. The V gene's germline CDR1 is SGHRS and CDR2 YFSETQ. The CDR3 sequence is CASSFVAGNYNEQFF. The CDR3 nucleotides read TGCGCCAGCAGCTTCGTAGCGGGGAACTACAATGAGCAGTTCTTC. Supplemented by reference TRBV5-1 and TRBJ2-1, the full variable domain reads KAGVTQTPRYLIKTRGQQVTLSCSPISGHRSVSWYQQTPGQGLQFLFEYFSETQRNKGNFPGRFSGRQFSNSRSEMNVSTLELGDSALYLCASSFVAGNYNEQFFGPGTRLTVL.

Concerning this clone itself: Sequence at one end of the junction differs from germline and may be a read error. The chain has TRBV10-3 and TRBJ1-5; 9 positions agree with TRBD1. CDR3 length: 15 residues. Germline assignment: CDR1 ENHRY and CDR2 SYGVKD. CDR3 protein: CASRDTGGSNQPQHF. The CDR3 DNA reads TGCGCCAGCAGAGACACAGGGGGCAGCAATCAGCCCCAGCATTTT.

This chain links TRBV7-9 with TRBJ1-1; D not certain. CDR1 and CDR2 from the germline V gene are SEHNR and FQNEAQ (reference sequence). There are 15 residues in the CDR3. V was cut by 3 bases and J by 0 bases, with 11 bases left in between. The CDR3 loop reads CASSLSRTMNTEAFF. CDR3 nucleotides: TGTGCCAGCAGCTTGTCTCGAACAATGAACACTGAAGCTTTCTTT.

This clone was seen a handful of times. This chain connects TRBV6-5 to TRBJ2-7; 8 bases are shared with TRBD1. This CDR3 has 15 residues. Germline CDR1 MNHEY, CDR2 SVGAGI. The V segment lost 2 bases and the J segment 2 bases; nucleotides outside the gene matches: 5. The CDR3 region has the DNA TGTGCCAGCAGTTACGTTCAGGGGGCCGCCTACGAGCAGTACTTC. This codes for CASSYVQGAAYEQYF.